Described below is a single T cell receptor beta chain sequence and its context. Its antigen remains undetermined. The input lacks base qualities; no much larger clone sits a single base away. Single viable CD3+CD4+CD8-CD45RO+ cells were sorted as memory CD4+ T cells on a FACSAria II. CMV serostatus was assessed using a Roche Elecsys assay, by which serum IgG against CMV pp150, pp28, p38 and p52 was detected. After thawing, total CD4+ T cells were enriched by positive selection with CD4 magnetic microbeads. Samples originated from another study that specifically interrogated the CD4+ T cell memory repertoire. Peripheral blood mononuclear cells were isolated and cryopreserved according to standard operating procedures, and serum was stored at -80 degrees C. The staining used CD3-PerCP (BW264/56), CD4-APC (RPA-T4), CD45RO-PE (UCHT1) and CD8-Pacific Orange (3B5) antibodies, and Sytox blue was used to exclude non-viable cells.

The data derive from a study of memory CD4+ T cells and cytomegalovirus serostatus (dated by TCRdb to about 2019). Looking at the study overall: The cohort comprised 33 healthy Belgian adults, 9 CMV seropositive and roughly 25 CMV seronegative. CD4+ memory TCRbeta repertoires of a Belgian cohort with known cytomegalovirus serostatus were sequenced in order to replicate a published TCR-based CMV serostatus classifier.

What the authors observed across the whole study: Results were interpreted as suggesting that the CMV-associated TCR signature is largely present in the CD4+ memory repertoire. CMV serostatus prediction reached a median bootstrapped AUC of roughly 0.96 with the original framework and just under 0.93 with a US-trained random forest. Only CD4+CD45RO+ memory cells were sequenced, in contrast to the original study, in which naive and memory CD4+ and CD8+ populations were covered. On the Belgian cohort, the classifier based on the original framework reached a median bootstrapped AUC of 0.95, with a 95% CI of 0.76-1.00. Among the approximately 160 previously reported CMV-associated TCRbeta sequences, some 69 showed up in the CD4+ memory repertoires, with each one found in between one and five individuals.

Genomic DNA was extracted from sorted cells with the Quick-DNA Microprep Kit. Amplification of TCRbeta DNA was done with the immunoSEQ hsTCRbeta kit, following the protocol from the manufacturer. TCRbeta libraries were sequenced on an Illumina MiSeq instrument. On the study's bioinformatics: After out-of-frame sequences were removed, some 2.1 million distinct TCRbeta sequences remained, averaging about 67,000 per individual. Two values were used to score each individual: the count of 164 previously reported CMV-associated TCRbeta sequences and the total count of productive distinct TCRbeta sequences. A beta-binomial model was reimplemented in Python, and random forests from scikit-learn, run with default parameters, were trained on data from the US cohort. Classifier performance on the Belgian cohort was reported as the median AUC with percentile confidence intervals calculated over 10,000 bootstrap iterations. Sourced from immuneACCESS, this table was stored by TCRdb with only in-frame sequences that have V and J called. A share of the clones is absent; for the studies checked, an unresolved V gene accounts for under half, and the remainder has no known explanation. V and J calls and clone size follow that table, whereas D and trimming were derived from the DNA. The sample data list around 54,000 clones, and about 80% of these were observed just once. The ten largest clones take up about 2.6% of the sample.

The CDR3 covers 14 residues, taking in both the cysteine and the phenylalanine. CDR3 DNA is the only sequence kept; it has 42 bases, read in frame from the first base. V lost 4 bases and J lost 2 bases; the stretch between them is 8 bases long. CDR1 and CDR2 are read off the germline V gene as SGHNT and YENEEA. The sequenced material came from memory CD4+ T cells from blood. The sequence came from an adult in good health and CMV-seropositive. The chain is assembled from TRBV11-3 and TRBJ2-2; no D gene can be assigned with confidence. The DNA sequence is as follows: TGTGCCAGCAGCTCCAGACTTAACACCGGGGAGCTGTTTTTT. Translated, it reads CASSSRLNTGELFF.